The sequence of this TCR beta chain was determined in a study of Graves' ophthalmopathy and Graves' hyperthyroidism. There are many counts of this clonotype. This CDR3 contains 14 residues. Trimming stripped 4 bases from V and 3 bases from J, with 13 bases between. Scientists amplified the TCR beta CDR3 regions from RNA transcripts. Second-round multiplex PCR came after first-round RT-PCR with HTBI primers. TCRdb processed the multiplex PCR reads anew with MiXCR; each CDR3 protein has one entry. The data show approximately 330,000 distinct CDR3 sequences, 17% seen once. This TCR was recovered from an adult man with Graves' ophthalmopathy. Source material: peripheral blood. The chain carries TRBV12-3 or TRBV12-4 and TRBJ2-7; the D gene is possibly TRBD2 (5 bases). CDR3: CASSSIGRGYEQYF. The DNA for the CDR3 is TGTGCCAGCAGTTCGATCGGACGGGGCTACGAGCAGTACTTC.